This entry describes one T cell receptor beta chain. This sample was taken from a study of shared clonotypes between healthy human individuals. Assay: immunoSEQ multiplex PCR; the TCRdb copy retains only in-frame clones and omits some. The sample shows 650,000 to 800,000 clones, approximately 72% of them seen only once. Germline-derived CDR1 and CDR2 are MDHEN and SYDVKM. This CDR3 contains 15 residues. V was shortened by 3 bases and J by 6 bases, with 14 bases between the two germline ends. This clonotype originated in a woman in her twenties or thirties in good health. The sample was memory CD4+ T cells sorted from blood. Subset in this sample: CD45RA-negative fraction. This chain joins TRBV28 and TRBJ2-2, with D possibly matching TRBD1 (5 bases). The CDR3 reads CASSLGRVHSGELFF. The CDR3 nucleotides read TGTGCCAGCAGTTTGGGCAGGGTGCATTCCGGGGAGCTGTTTTTT.